These 21 T cell receptor beta chains came from one sample sequenced in a study of ipilimumab plus nivolumab after autologous stem cell transplantation. Measured with immunoSEQ multiplex PCR; TCRdb has only the in-frame clones, and not every one. The sample includes about 83,000 clones, approximately 86% of them seen just once. The specimen was PBMCs, collected in a trial of ipilimumab plus nivolumab as post-transplant consolidation. These TCRs come from a male donor with diffuse large B-cell lymphoma.

J is TRBJ2-3 and V is TRBV18; 8 bases are a match to TRBD2. The CDR3 has 15 residues. V lost 3 bases, J lost 6 bases, and 8 bases stayed unmatched. Germline V CDR1 and CDR2: KGHSH, LQKENI. The CDR3 nucleotides are TGTGCCAGCTCACCCGAAAGCGGGGGTTTCGATACGCAGTATTTT. Encoded protein: CASSPESGGFDTQYF.

This chain uses TRBV7-6 with TRBJ1-6; no clear D gene. With 1 base removed from V and 7 bases from J, the gap between germline ends came to 5 bases. This CDR3 is built from 13 residues. Per germline, CDR1 SGHVS and CDR2 FNYEAQ. CDR3 nucleotide sequence: TGTGCCAGCAGCTTAGTTCGGAATTCACCCCTCCACTTT. Encoded protein: CASSLVRNSPLHF.

V usage is TRBV6-1 and J usage is TRBJ2-7; the D gene could be TRBD1 or TRBD2 (5 bases each). The CDR3 is made up of 11 amino acids. V dropped 6 bases and J dropped 6 bases, with 9 bases sitting between them. Germline V gene sequence: CDR1 MNHNS, CDR2 SASEGT. The CDR3 loop reads CASRGDLEQYF. The CDR3 DNA reads TGTGCCAGCAGAGGGGACCTCGAGCAGTACTTC.

The rearrangement links TRBV18 to TRBJ2-7; D is unresolved. Trimming stripped 1 base from V and 5 bases from J, with 0 bases between. CDR3 length equals 10 residues. Germline V lookup: CDR1 KGHSH, CDR2 LQKENI. The CDR3 region has the DNA TGTGCCAGCTCACCACACGAGCAGTACTTC. Translating gives CASSPHEQYF.

The V call is TRBV6-1, the J call TRBJ2-1, with D possibly matching TRBD2 (6 bases). The CDR3 totals 19 residues. V lost 0 bases and J 1 base, leaving 19 bases between the germline ends. Germline V gives CDR1 MNHNS, CDR2 SASEGT. CDR3 sequence reads: CASSEARGTYGDSYNEQFF. CDR3 in DNA: TGTGCCAGCAGTGAAGCGCGGGGTACCTATGGGGATTCCTACAATGAGCAGTTCTTC.

The CDR3 reads CASSLEGEEGEKLFF. CDR3 bases: TGTGCCAGCAGCTTGGAGGGGGAGGAGGGTGAAAAACTGTTTTTT. V is TRBV5-4 and J is TRBJ1-4, with a possible D match to TRBD1 (6 bases). Germline V lookup: CDR1 SGHNT, CDR2 YYREEE (reference sequence). V was shortened by 0 bases and J by 7 bases, with 13 bases between the two germline ends. The CDR3 totals 15 residues.

The CDR3 region has the DNA TGTGCCAGCAGTTTAACGGGACTCACCTACGAGCAGTACTTC. This gives the protein CASSLTGLTYEQYF. The gene calls are TRBV2 and TRBJ2-7, with a possible D match to TRBD2 (6 bases). The germline CDR1 and CDR2 sequences are SNHLY and FYNNEI. V was clipped by 5 bases and J by 2 bases, with 13 bases between them. The CDR3 totals 14 residues.

This sequence joins TRBV5-1 and TRBJ2-7; no clear D gene. The germline V gene encodes CDR1 SGHRS and CDR2 YFSETQ. V was trimmed by 5 bases and J by 0 bases, leaving 12 bases between them. There are 14 residues in the CDR3. CDR3 sequence: CASRTVLTSYEQYF. The CDR3, as DNA: TGCGCCAGCAGGACGGTCCTTACCTCCTACGAGCAGTACTTC.

The rearrangement joins TRBV5-6 to TRBJ2-3; TRBD2 matches at 10 bases. The CDR3 is made up of 15 amino acids. Trimming took 4 bases from V and 4 from J; bases not matched to a gene: 6. Germline V gene lookup returns CDR1 SGHDT and CDR2 YYEEEE. The CDR3 protein is CASSLPSGGADTQYF. CDR3 nucleotide sequence: TGTGCCAGCAGCCTCCCAAGCGGGGGGGCAGATACGCAGTATTTT.

The rearrangement joins TRBV7-9 to TRBJ1-2; D is undetermined. V shed 3 bases and J shed 4 bases, with 12 bases lying between them. This CDR3 comprises 14 residues. The germline gives CDR1 SEHNR, CDR2 FQNEAQ (reference sequence). This CDR3 is CASSFWTGGYGYTF. The CDR3 coding sequence is TGTGCCAGCAGCTTCTGGACTGGCGGCTATGGCTACACCTTC.

This clone was observed a single time. This chain links TRBV5-5 with TRBJ1-1; D may be TRBD1 (6 bases). The germline V gene has CDR1 SGHKS and CDR2 YYEKEE (reference sequence). The V and J ends lost 1 base and 11 bases respectively, with 9 bases between them. This CDR3 region has 11 residues. This CDR3 is CASSLTGLAFF. The CDR3 nucleotides read TGTGCCAGCAGCTTGACAGGGCTTGCTTTCTTT.

J is TRBJ2-7 and V is TRBV7-9; 12 bases align to TRBD2. CDR1 SEHNR and CDR2 FQNEAQ come from the germline V gene (reference sequence). V lost 2 bases and J lost 4; bases outside the gene matches: 6. This CDR3 has 16 residues. CDR3 loop: CASSLTSGGSYYEQYF. The CDR3 region has the DNA TGTGCCAGCAGCTTAACTAGCGGGGGGTCCTATTACGAGCAGTACTTC.

This rearrangement joins TRBV6-1 to TRBJ1-1, with TRBD1 identical over 7 bases. J was trimmed by 4 bases and V by 5 bases; bases with no gene match: 1. The CDR3 is 12 residues long. Germline loops: CDR1 MNHNS, CDR2 SASEGT. The CDR3 is CASSSGGTEAFF. CDR3 DNA: TGTGCCAGCAGTTCAGGGGGCACTGAAGCTTTCTTT.

J is TRBJ2-3 and V is TRBV5-6, with D uncertain. V gave up 2 bases and J gave up 0 bases, with 10 bases separating them. CDR1 SGHDT and CDR2 YYEEEE come from the germline V gene. This CDR3 spans 15 amino acids. The CDR3 sequence: CASSLLATSTDTQYF. CDR3 DNA sequence: TGTGCCAGCAGCTTATTGGCCACTAGCACAGATACGCAGTATTTT. Based on the CDR3 plus reference TRBV5-6 and TRBJ2-3, the full variable domain is DAGVTQSPTHLIKTRGQQVTLRCSPKSGHDTVSWYQQALGQGPQFIFQYYEEEERQRGNFPDRFSGHQFPNYSSELNVNALLLGDSALYLCASSLLATSTDTQYFGPGTRLTVL.

This sequence joins TRBV2 and TRBJ2-5, with TRBD2 identical over 7 bases. Judging by the DNA end, TRBJ2-7 fits better; the J call may be wrong. The CDR3 has 14 residues. In germline, CDR1 is SNHLY, CDR2 FYNNEI. The CDR3 DNA is TGTGCCAGCAGTGCCCTGGCGGGGGCCTACGAGCAGTACTTC. Translation: CASSALAGAYEQYF.

The chain links TRBV9 to TRBJ2-5; TRBD1 matches at 7 bases. V lost 0 bases and J lost 9; bases outside the gene matches: 14. Germline loops: CDR1 SGDLS, CDR2 YYNGEE. CDR3 length: 16 amino acids. CDR3 sequence (DNA): TGTGCCAGCAGCGTAGCTACAGGGGCATGGGGTGAGGCCCAGTACTTC. Translated: CASSVATGAWGEAQYF.

This clone occurred a few times. The rearrangement joins TRBV10-3 to TRBJ2-7, with D possibly being TRBD1 or TRBD2 (6 bases each). Germline CDR1 reads ENHRY; CDR2 reads SYGVKD. The CDR3 covers 13 residues. The germline V and J ends were trimmed by 0 bases and 6 bases, with 9 bases remaining between them. The CDR3 DNA follows: TGTGCCATCAGTGAGTCCGGGGGCCCCGAGCAGTACTTC. This gives the protein CAISESGGPEQYF.

This clone was recorded only once. The gene calls are TRBV7-9 and TRBJ2-7; weak D call: TRBD1 (5 bases). The CDR3 totals 14 residues. Germline V CDR1 and CDR2: SEHNR, FQNEAQ (reference sequence). Trimming shortened V by 3 bases and J by 3 bases, and 12 bases separated the two germline ends. In DNA, the CDR3 is TGTGCCAGCAGCTTCGCAGGGCCATTCTACGAGCAGTACTTC. The encoded protein is CASSFAGPFYEQYF.

This clone showed up just once. The chain employs TRBV12-5 and TRBJ2-3; TRBD1 aligns across 8 bases. V shed 4 bases, J shed 0 bases, and the junction held 6 bases outside the gene matches. Per germline, CDR1 LGHNT and CDR2 FRNRAP. The CDR3 has 16 amino acids. The CDR3 protein is CASGSDRVVSTDTQYF. The CDR3 region has the DNA TGTGCTAGTGGTTCGGACAGGGTCGTCAGCACAGATACGCAGTATTTT.

V and J are TRBV29-1 and TRBJ2-1; 12 nucleotides match TRBD2. The CDR3 extends over 14 amino acids. J gave up 4 bases and V 6 bases, and 4 bases lay outside the gene matches. Germline lookup yields CDR1 SQVTM and CDR2 ANQGSEA. CDR3: CSVTSGGQYNEQFF. The CDR3 DNA follows: TGCAGCGTAACTAGCGGGGGGCAATACAATGAGCAGTTCTTC.

The V call is TRBV5-1, the J call TRBJ2-1; no definite D call. The V and J ends lost 0 bases and 6 bases respectively, with 10 bases between them. The CDR3 totals 14 residues. Germline-derived CDR1 and CDR2 are SGHRS and YFSETQ. The CDR3 DNA follows: TGCGCCAGCAGCTTGGCCCAAACTACCAATGAGCAGTTCTTC. Its protein is CASSLAQTTNEQFF.